The sequence of this T cell receptor beta chain was determined in a study of blood T cell repertoires in COVID-19. The overall study: The United States, Italy and Spain provided the acute and convalescent COVID-19 samples. In each case, the material was cDNA or gDNA derived from T cells, B-cell-depleted T cells, or PBMCs.

Original processing methods: Counts of nucleated cells, estimated from reference gene primer amplification, were obtained. The data were produced by immunoSEQ multiplex PCR, yet TCRdb's version contains in-frame clones alone and is incomplete. The D gene and trimming were derived from the DNA, and the V and J assignments and clone size from that table. The data contain about 32,000 clones, 80% to 90% of them singletons. Trimming took 1 base from V and 1 from J, leaving 6 bases between them. The CDR3 sequence is 14 residues long. CDR1 is SEHNR, CDR2 FQNEAQ, per germline (reference sequence). This clone was recorded a few times.

What was sequenced was peripheral blood. The genes are TRBV7-9 and TRBJ2-3; unclear D gene. The TCR originated in a woman in her 70s with active COVID-19. The CDR3 is CASSLVPRTDTQYF. The CDR3 coding sequence is TGTGCCAGCAGCTTAGTCCCTCGCACAGATACGCAGTATTTT.